The rows below give T cell receptor beta chains drawn from one sample of a study of T-cell memory formation after mild COVID-19. Using its own MiXCR run on the 5' RACE reads, TCRdb lists one record per CDR3 protein. The sample yields around 140,000 distinct CDR3 sequences, about 6% seen once. Input material: PBMCs or a T cell subset sorted from them (not recorded which). The receptors derive from an adult woman who had mild COVID-19 (a few samples of this study predate the infection). Cell type and time point are not known. Both conserved end residues are part of each CDR3. A D gene is named only where the DNA matches it firmly. Clone size is shown for a subset of rows, as once, few, many or a class of expanded clone.

D,J,V,size,DNA,CDR3
.,TRBJ1-1,TRBV6-2/TRBV6-3,.,TGTGCCAGCAGTTTGTCCAGGGGAGGTGGAACTGAAGCTTTCTTT,CASSLSRGGGTEAFF
TRBD2,TRBJ2-5,TRBV12-3/TRBV12-4,many,TGTGCCAGCAGTTGGCGGACTAGCGGAGAGACCCAGTACTTC,CASSWRTSGETQYF
.,TRBJ2-5,TRBV20-1,many,TGCAGTGCTAAACGGACGAACCAAGAGACCCAGTACTTC,CSAKRTNQETQYF
.,TRBJ2-1,TRBV5-1,many,TGCGCCAGCAGCTTGCAACAGGAGATCTACAATGAGCAGTTCTTC,CASSLQQEIYNEQFF
TRBD1,TRBJ1-6,TRBV12-3/TRBV12-4,few,TGTGCCAGCAGTCCCCTCAGGGGGTCTTATAATTCACCCCTCCACTTT,CASSPLRGSYNSPLHF
TRBD2,TRBJ2-1,TRBV12-3/TRBV12-4,.,TGTGCCAGCAGTTTAGCGCTAGCGGGAGACAATGAGCAGTTCTTC,CASSLALAGDNEQFF
TRBD2,TRBJ2-5,TRBV4-3,few,TGCGCCAGCAGCCAAGATTTGGGGGAGGGCCCCCAAGAGACCCAGTACTTC,CASSQDLGEGPQETQYF
TRBD1,TRBJ1-2,TRBV7-2,few,TGTGCCAGCAGCAAATGGGACAGCGAAAACTATGGCTACACCTTC,CASSKWDSENYGYTF
TRBD1,TRBJ1-5,TRBV5-1,.,TGCGCCAGCAGCTTGAATCCCGGGACAGTCAATCAGCCCCAGCATTTT,CASSLNPGTVNQPQHF
TRBD2,TRBJ2-1,TRBV5-1,.,TGCGCCAGCAGCGTTGTAGCGGGAGGCTACAATGAGCAGTTCTTC,CASSVVAGGYNEQFF
TRBD2,TRBJ2-2,TRBV9,many,TGTGCCAGCAGCCCCAGGAGCGGGATGAACACCGGGGAGCTGTTTTTT,CASSPRSGMNTGELFF
TRBD2,TRBJ2-1,TRBV7-3,many,TGTGCCAGCAGCTTATCCGGCGGAGGACTAGCGGGAAATGAGCAGTTCTTC,CASSLSGGGLAGNEQFF
TRBD1,TRBJ1-4,TRBV6-6,.,TGTGCCAGCAGTATCCCCGGGACAGGGTGGGAAAAACTGTTTTTT,CASSIPGTGWEKLFF
TRBD1,TRBJ1-6,TRBV11-3,once,TGTGCCAGCAGCCTCGGACAGGGAGGATCACACCTCCACTTT,CASSLGQGGSHLHF
.,TRBJ2-2,TRBV7-9,many,TGTGCCAGCAGCTTAACCCCACCGGGGCCGAACACCGGGGAGCTGTTTTTT,CASSLTPPGPNTGELFF
.,TRBJ2-7,TRBV7-9,many,TGTGCCAGCAGCTTTGGGGGGAACTCCTACGAGCAGTACTTC,CASSFGGNSYEQYF
.,TRBJ1-2,TRBV12-3/TRBV12-4,few,TGTGCCAGCAGGCAGGGAGGGGGTGGCTACACCTTC,CASRQGGGGYTF
.,TRBJ1-1,TRBV20-1,.,TGCAGTGCTAGAGATTTTCAGTTGAGCGTGAACACTGAAGCTTTCTTT,CSARDFQLSVNTEAFF
TRBD2,TRBJ2-3,TRBV6-5,many,TGTGCCCCGTGGAGGCGGCGGGAGGGATCAGATACGCAGTATTTT,CAPWRRREGSDTQYF
TRBD1,TRBJ1-2,TRBV2,few,TGTGCCAGCTGTCGGGACAGGAATCGAAGCTATGGCTACACCTTC,CASCRDRNRSYGYTF
TRBD2,TRBJ2-3,TRBV5-1,many,TGCGCCAGCAGCTCTGGACTAGCGGGAGCTCGCACAGATACGCAGTATTTT,CASSSGLAGARTDTQYF
.,TRBJ2-3,TRBV20-1,.,TGCAGTGCCCCCGAAGCGGCCACAGATACGCAGTATTTT,CSAPEAATDTQYF
.,TRBJ2-1,TRBV3-1,many,TGTGCCAGCAGCCAAGCGGTGCAACTAAGGAATGAGCAGTTCTTC,CASSQAVQLRNEQFF
TRBD2,TRBJ2-7,TRBV6-2/TRBV6-3,.,TGTGCCAGCAGTTACCGGCGAGGGGCTAGCGGGAGGCTCACCCACGAGCAGTACTTC,CASSYRRGASGRLTHEQYF
.,TRBJ2-1,TRBV9,many,TGTGCCAGCAGCTTGGACAGTCACAATGAGCAGTTCTTC,CASSLDSHNEQFF
TRBD1,TRBJ2-7,TRBV2,.,TGTGCCAGCAGGAGACAGGGGAGACCCTACGAGCAGTACTTC,CASRRQGRPYEQYF
TRBD1,TRBJ2-7,TRBV4-2,many,TGTGCCAGCAGCCAAGAGAGGGGGCTGGGAGAGCAGTACTTC,CASSQERGLGEQYF
.,TRBJ2-1,TRBV11-3,many,TGTGCCTCAAGGGGGTACAATGAGCAGTTCTTC,CASRGYNEQFF
TRBD2,TRBJ2-3,TRBV7-2,many,TGTGCCAGCAGCTCCCAGCGGGGTCTGAGCACAGATACGCAGTATTTT,CASSSQRGLSTDTQYF
TRBD1,TRBJ2-1,TRBV7-8,many,TGTGCCAGCAGCTTTAGGAGGCGGACAGGGGGCTTGAATGAGCAGTTCTTC,CASSFRRRTGGLNEQFF
.,TRBJ2-7,TRBV6-2/TRBV6-3,.,TGTGCCAGTCGGTCAGTTAACGGCGACGAGCAGTACTTC,CASRSVNGDEQYF
TRBD1,TRBJ1-5,TRBV4-1,many,TGCGCCAGCAGCCAAGAGGGACAGCTTAATCAGCCCCAGCATTTT,CASSQEGQLNQPQHF
.,TRBJ1-2,TRBV24-1,.,TGTGCCACCAGTGATCCCCTCAGGGACTATGGCTACACCTTC,CATSDPLRDYGYTF
.,TRBJ2-7,TRBV20-1,many,TGCAGTGCTAAAGTGGGACCGAAGGCGGGCGAGCAGTACTTC,CSAKVGPKAGEQYF
TRBD1,TRBJ1-5,TRBV6-5,.,TGTGCCAGCAGCCCGGGACAGCGCAATCAGCCCCAGCATTTT,CASSPGQRNQPQHF
.,TRBJ1-2,TRBV11-1,few,TGTGCCAGCAGCTTTAGTGGGTCGGGCGTCTATGGCTACACCTTC,CASSFSGSGVYGYTF
.,TRBJ2-5,TRBV5-1,few,TGCGCCAGCAGCTTGGAAGGTCTAAAGACCCAGTACTTC,CASSLEGLKTQYF
.,TRBJ1-2,TRBV12-3/TRBV12-4,.,TGTGCCAGCAGTCTCCGCAGCTATGGCTACACCTTC,CASSLRSYGYTF
.,TRBJ2-7,TRBV18,.,TGTGCCAGCTCACCACGGGCCCTTACCTACGAGCAGTACTTC,CASSPRALTYEQYF
.,TRBJ2-3,TRBV7-2,many,TGTGCCAGCAGCTTTACCGGGACATTACACACAGATACGCAGTATTTT,CASSFTGTLHTDTQYF
TRBD2,TRBJ2-5,TRBV7-6,many,TGTGCCAGCAGTGGTAGGGGACTAGCGGGGGGCCAAGAGACCCAGTACTTC,CASSGRGLAGGQETQYF
TRBD1,TRBJ2-7,TRBV7-2,.,TGTGCCAGCAGCCGCGGCTCGACAGGGGCCTCCTACGAGCAGTACTTC,CASSRGSTGASYEQYF
.,TRBJ1-6,TRBV19,.,TGTGCCAGTAGTATTTATGGGCCGCACTATAATTCACCCCTCCACTTT,CASSIYGPHYNSPLHF
.,TRBJ2-6,TRBV5-1,many,TGCGCCAGTTCCCGGCCTGGGGCCAACGTCCTGACTTTC,CASSRPGANVLTF
TRBD1,TRBJ2-7,TRBV2,few,TGTGCCACTCGCCGGGACAGGGTTTGGTACGAGCAGTACTTC,CATRRDRVWYEQYF
TRBD1,TRBJ1-6,TRBV18,.,TGTGCCAGCTCACAGGACAGGCGAAATTCACCCCTCCACTTT,CASSQDRRNSPLHF
TRBD2,TRBJ2-7,TRBV4-3,many,TGCGCCAGCAGCCAAGATCGGCCAGCGGGAGTAACCTCCTACGAGCAGTACTTC,CASSQDRPAGVTSYEQYF
TRBD1,TRBJ2-7,TRBV18,few,TGTGCCAGCTCACCGGGACAGGGTGTCCCCTACGAGCAGTACTTC,CASSPGQGVPYEQYF
.,TRBJ1-1,TRBV7-2,many,TGTGCCAGCAGCCGACCCGGGACCCTTGCAGCTTTCTTT,CASSRPGTLAAFF